The 23 T cell receptor beta chains presented below share a single source sample, sequenced in a study of T cells expressing NK-cell markers. TCRdb re-called the 5' RACE reads; every CDR3 protein appears as one record, without DNA. The listing contains about 260,000 distinct CDR3 sequences. The source material was blood T cells: a sorted CD56 or NKG2C T cell subset, CD4+ or CD8+ T cells, or bulk PBMC T cells (not recorded which). These receptors all come from a woman between 18 and 75 years old in good health.

This chain links TRBV20-1 with TRBJ2-1; TCRdb outputs TRBD2, but without DNA this stays unchecked. CDR1 is DFQATT, CDR2 SNEGSKA, per germline (reference sequence). The CDR3 contains 15 residues. This CDR3 is CSARDEASLSNEQFF.

This chain links TRBV10-3 with TRBJ1-1; TCRdb names TRBD1, which stays unverified in the absence of DNA. Germline CDR1 ENHRY, CDR2 SYGVKD. CDR3 size: 12 residues. The CDR3 here is CAIRDRVKVAFF.

The chain is built from TRBV5-1 and TRBJ2-7; TCRdb lists TRBD1, though no DNA is available to test this call. The CDR3 sequence is 13 residues long. Germline-derived CDR1 and CDR2 are SGHRS and YFSETQ. The CDR3 is CASSFDREYEQYF.

The chain employs TRBV5-1 and TRBJ2-3. Germline V CDR1 and CDR2: SGHRS, YFSETQ. The CDR3 totals 13 residues. This chain's CDR3 is CASSLAPGDTQYF. Complete variable domain (other parts from reference TRBV5-1 and TRBJ2-3): KAGVTQTPRYLIKTRGQQVTLSCSPISGHRSVSWYQQTPGQGLQFLFEYFSETQRNKGNFPGRFSGRQFSNSRSEMNVSTLELGDSALYLCASSLAPGDTQYFGPGTRLTVL.

The chain is built from TRBV12-3 or TRBV12-4 and TRBJ2-1; the TRBD2 assignment by TCRdb is unverifiable without DNA. CDR3 length: 13 residues. The CDR3 loop is CASSLAEEDEQFF.

The rearrangement uses TRBV5-1 and TRBJ2-1. The CDR3 loop spans 15 amino acids. CDR1 and CDR2 (germline): SGHRS, YFSETQ. CDR3 loop: CASSLVVTSYNEQFF.

CDR3 region: CAGSGQNAGTGNEQFF. This chain uses TRBV6-1 with TRBJ2-1; TCRdb calls TRBD1, which cannot be checked without DNA. This CDR3 is 16 amino acids long. Per germline, CDR1 MNHNS and CDR2 SASEGT.

The V and J genes are TRBV4-3 and TRBJ2-1; TCRdb calls TRBD2, which cannot be checked without DNA. This CDR3 is built from 16 residues. Germline CDR1 and CDR2: LGHNA and YSLEER. This CDR3 is CASSQDLTSGSIEQFF.

The chain employs TRBV15 and TRBJ2-4; the D call of TRBD1 rests on TCRdb alone, since no DNA is present to check it. This CDR3 has 17 residues. Germline CDR1 and CDR2: LNHNV and YYDKDF (reference sequence). CDR3 loop: CATSRLQGTLAKNIQYF. The whole variable domain, filled in from reference TRBV15 and TRBJ2-4, reads DAMVIQNPRYQVTQFGKPVTLSCSQTLNHNVMYWYQQKSSQAPKLLFHYYDKDFNNEADTPDNFQSRRPNTSFCFLDIRSPGLGDTAMYLCATSRLQGTLAKNIQYFGAGTRLSVL.

The chain joins TRBV12-3 or TRBV12-4 to TRBJ2-7. This CDR3 is built from 11 residues. CDR3 residues: CASSLDYEQYF.

The V gene is TRBV21-1, the J gene TRBJ1-5; with no DNA, the TCRdb D assignment of TRBD1 cannot be verified. TRBV21-1 is a listed pseudogene. This CDR3 spans 16 amino acids. CDR3 residues: CASSNMGQDSNQPQHF.

The chain carries TRBV5-1 and TRBJ2-1. CDR3 length: 16 amino acids. Germline V CDR1 and CDR2: SGHRS, YFSETQ. The CDR3 spells CASSLGVGGKYNEQFF.

V gene TRBV6-2 or TRBV6-3 combines with J gene TRBJ2-2. This CDR3 has 12 residues. Germline V gene lookup returns CDR1 MNHEY and CDR2 SVGEGT. The CDR3 region is CASSYNTGELFF.

The chain has TRBV27 and TRBJ2-6; TCRdb selects TRBD1, and the lack of DNA leaves this call unchecked. Germline V CDR1 and CDR2: MNHEY, SMNVEV (reference sequence). The CDR3 contains 16 residues. CDR3 region: CASSLSRGQGANVLTF.

The CDR3 here is CASSYGTGVGETQYF. The genes are TRBV6-2 or TRBV6-3 and TRBJ2-5; the TCRdb call, TRBD2, lacks DNA for checking. The germline V gene encodes CDR1 MNHEY and CDR2 SVGEGT. The CDR3 sequence is 15 residues long.

This sequence joins TRBV7-2 and TRBJ2-2; the D call from TCRdb, TRBD1, cannot be confirmed without DNA. This CDR3 is built from 15 residues. CDR1 SGHTA and CDR2 FQGNSA come from the germline V gene. The CDR3 sequence is CASQAAGLNTGELFF.

This chain connects TRBV19 to TRBJ1-5; with no DNA, the TCRdb D assignment of TRBD1 cannot be verified. This CDR3 region has 16 residues. From germline, CDR1 is LNHDA and CDR2 SQIVND (reference sequence). CDR3 loop: CASSIESGVPNQPQHF.

The chain's CDR3 is CASSQGGSGGYTF. The V call is TRBV3-1, the J call TRBJ1-2; TCRdb names TRBD1, which stays unverified in the absence of DNA. Germline-derived CDR1 and CDR2 are LGHDT and YNNKEL (reference sequence). The CDR3 loop spans 13 amino acids.

The rearrangement links TRBV7-2 to TRBJ2-1; TCRdb names TRBD1, which stays unverified in the absence of DNA. The CDR3 length is 15 residues. Germline values: CDR1 SGHTA, CDR2 FQGNSA. CDR3 loop: CASSYRGQSYNEQFF.

V usage is TRBV6-1 and J usage is TRBJ1-3; as DNA is missing, the TRBD1 call by TCRdb cannot be tested. This CDR3 has 15 residues. Germline V gene sequence: CDR1 MNHNS, CDR2 SASEGT. CDR3 sequence: CASRRTGDSGNTIYF.

The chain couples TRBV20-1 to TRBJ2-3; TCRdb designates TRBD2, a call that cannot be tested without DNA. Per germline, CDR1 DFQATT and CDR2 SNEGSKA (reference sequence). This CDR3 has 14 amino acids. CDR3 loop: CSATSREGRDTQYF.

The gene calls are TRBV12-3 or TRBV12-4 and TRBJ2-2. This CDR3 is built from 13 residues. The CDR3 sequence is CASSTDGVGELFF.

The V and J genes are TRBV29-1 and TRBJ1-1; checking the TCRdb D call of TRBD1 is not possible without DNA. The germline V gene has CDR1 SQVTM and CDR2 ANQGSEA. This CDR3 is built from 13 residues. The CDR3 loop reads CSVAGGTNTEAFF.